This T cell receptor beta chain was profiled in a study of cytotoxic CD8 clonotypes in ibrutinib-treated CLL. Across the whole study: The patient breakdown showed under 12 relapsed/refractory and some 14 treatment-naive cases, with 17 IGHV unmutated. Response samples were drawn at a median of about eleven months of treatment, range 6 to 36.

Study results and caveats: Public clonotypes showed up rarely, and on treatment they shrank or held steady. In comparison with age-matched healthy donors, baseline clonality was higher and tracked circulating CD8+ T-cell counts.

A word on this clone: Its target is unknown.

Data came from immunoSEQ multiplex PCR; TCRdb stores just in-frame clones and leaves some out. The data contain about 200,000 clones, 70% to 75% of them singletons. This receptor was obtained from a human donor with chronic lymphocytic leukemia. The sample was PBMCs, taken after 12 months of ibrutinib treatment.

CDR3 in DNA: TGCGCCAGCAGCTACGGACAGGGGGCCTTGTACGAGCAGTACTTC. Translation gives CASSYGQGALYEQYF. The J gene is TRBJ2-7, the V gene TRBV5-1, with TRBD1 matching 11 bases. Germline V CDR1 and CDR2: SGHRS, YFSETQ. With 3 bases clipped from V and 4 bases from J, the junction kept 6 bases outside the gene matches. The CDR3 is made up of 15 amino acids.